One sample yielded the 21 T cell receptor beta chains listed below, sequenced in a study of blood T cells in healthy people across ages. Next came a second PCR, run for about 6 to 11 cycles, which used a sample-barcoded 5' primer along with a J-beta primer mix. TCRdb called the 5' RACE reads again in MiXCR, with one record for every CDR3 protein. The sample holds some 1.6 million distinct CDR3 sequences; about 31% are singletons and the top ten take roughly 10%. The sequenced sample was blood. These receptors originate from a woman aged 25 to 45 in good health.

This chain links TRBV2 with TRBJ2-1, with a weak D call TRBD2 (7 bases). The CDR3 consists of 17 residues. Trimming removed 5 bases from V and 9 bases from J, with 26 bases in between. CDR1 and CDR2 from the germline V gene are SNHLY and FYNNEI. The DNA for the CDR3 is TGTGCCAGCAGTTCCTCTTCGCTAGCGGCCCTACAGGGTGAGCAGTTCTTC. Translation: CASSSSSLAALQGEQFF. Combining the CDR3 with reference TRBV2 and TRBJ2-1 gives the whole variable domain EPEVTQTPSHQVTQMGQEVILRCVPISNHLYFYWYRQILGQKVEFLVSFYNNEISEKSEIFDDQFSVERPDGSNFTLKIRSTKLEDSAMYFCASSSSSLAALQGEQFFGPGTRLTVL.

Here the CDR3 DNA reads TGCAGTGCTAGAGATCTGAATGGTAACAACAGGGAAGTTGGCTACACCTTC. It codes for CSARDLNGNNREVGYTF. This sequence joins TRBV20-1 and TRBJ1-2; possible D gene TRBD1, 6 bases. CDR1 DFQATT and CDR2 SNEGSKA come from the germline V gene (reference sequence). V was cut by 0 bases and J by 7 bases, with 24 bases left in between. CDR3 length equals 17 residues.

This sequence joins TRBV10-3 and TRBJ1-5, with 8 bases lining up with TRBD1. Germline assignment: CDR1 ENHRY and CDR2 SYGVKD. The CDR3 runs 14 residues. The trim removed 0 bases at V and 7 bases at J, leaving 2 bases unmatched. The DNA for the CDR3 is TGTGCCATCAGTGAGTCGACAGGGGACCAGCCCCAGCATTTT. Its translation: CAISESTGDQPQHF.

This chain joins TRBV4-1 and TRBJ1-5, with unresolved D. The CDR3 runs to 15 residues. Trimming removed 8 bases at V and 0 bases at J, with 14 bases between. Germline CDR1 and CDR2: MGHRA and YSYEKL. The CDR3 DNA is TGCGCCAGCTCCCAGTTTTGGGCTAGCAATCAGCCCCAGCATTTT. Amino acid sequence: CASSQFWASNQPQHF.

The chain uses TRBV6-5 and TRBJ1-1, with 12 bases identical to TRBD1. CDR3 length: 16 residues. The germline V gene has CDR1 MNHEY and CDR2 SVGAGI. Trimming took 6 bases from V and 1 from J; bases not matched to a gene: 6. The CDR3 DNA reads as TGTGCCAGCAGATTAAGGGACAGGGGGCAGAACACTGAAGCTTTCTTT. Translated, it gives CASRLRDRGQNTEAFF.

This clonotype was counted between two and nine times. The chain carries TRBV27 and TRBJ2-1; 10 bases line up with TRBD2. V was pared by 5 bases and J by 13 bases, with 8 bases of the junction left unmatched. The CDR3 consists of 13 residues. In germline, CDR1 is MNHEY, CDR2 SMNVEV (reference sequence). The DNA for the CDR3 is TGTGCCAGCAGTGTAAAACCTAGCGGGAGCCAGTTCTTC. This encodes CASSVKPSGSQFF.

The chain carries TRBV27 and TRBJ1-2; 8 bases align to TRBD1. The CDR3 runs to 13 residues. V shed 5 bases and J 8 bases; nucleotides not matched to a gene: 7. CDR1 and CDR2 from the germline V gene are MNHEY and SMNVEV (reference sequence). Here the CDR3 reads CASSTTGVLGYTF. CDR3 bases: TGTGCCAGCAGTACGACAGGGGTTCTGGGCTACACCTTC.

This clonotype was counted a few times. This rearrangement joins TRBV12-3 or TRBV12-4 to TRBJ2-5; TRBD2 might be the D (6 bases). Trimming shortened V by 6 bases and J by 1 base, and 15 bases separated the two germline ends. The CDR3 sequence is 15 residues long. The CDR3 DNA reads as TGTGCCAGCAGGGGGACGCGGGGCGTCCAAGAGACCCAGTACTTC. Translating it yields CASRGTRGVQETQYF.

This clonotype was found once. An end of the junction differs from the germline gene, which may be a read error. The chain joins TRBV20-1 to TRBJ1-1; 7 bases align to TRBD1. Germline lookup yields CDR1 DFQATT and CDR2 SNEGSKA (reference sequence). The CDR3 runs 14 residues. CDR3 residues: CSARPSGQFTEAFF. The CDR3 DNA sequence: TGCAGTGCTAGGCCCTCGGGACAGTTCACTGAGGCTTTCTTT.

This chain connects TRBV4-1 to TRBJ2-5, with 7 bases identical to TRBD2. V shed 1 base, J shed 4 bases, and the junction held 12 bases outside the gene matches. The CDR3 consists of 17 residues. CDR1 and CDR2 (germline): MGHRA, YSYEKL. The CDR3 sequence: CASSQATRSGVVETQYF. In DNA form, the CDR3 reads TGCGCCAGCAGCCAAGCGACGCGGAGCGGGGTGGTAGAGACCCAGTACTTC.

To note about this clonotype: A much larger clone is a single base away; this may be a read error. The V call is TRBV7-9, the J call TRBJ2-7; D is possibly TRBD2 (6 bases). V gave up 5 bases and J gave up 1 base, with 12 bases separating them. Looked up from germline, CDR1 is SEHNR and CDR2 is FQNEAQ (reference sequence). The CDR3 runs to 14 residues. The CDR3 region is CASSRARGSYEQYF. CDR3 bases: TGTGCCAGCAGCCGTGCACGGGGGTCCTACGAGCAGTACTTC.

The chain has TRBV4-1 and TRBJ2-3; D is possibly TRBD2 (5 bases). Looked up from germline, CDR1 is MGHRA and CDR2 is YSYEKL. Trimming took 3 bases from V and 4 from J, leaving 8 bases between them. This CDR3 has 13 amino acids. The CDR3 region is CASSQGEPDTQYF. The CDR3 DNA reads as TGCGCCAGCAGCCAGGGAGAACCAGATACGCAGTATTTT.

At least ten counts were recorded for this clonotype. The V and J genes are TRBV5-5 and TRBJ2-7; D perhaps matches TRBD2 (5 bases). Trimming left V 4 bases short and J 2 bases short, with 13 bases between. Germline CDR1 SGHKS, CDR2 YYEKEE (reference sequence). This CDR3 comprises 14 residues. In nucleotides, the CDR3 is TGTGCCAGCAGCCCAGGACTTGAAGCCTACGAGCAGTACTTC. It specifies CASSPGLEAYEQYF.

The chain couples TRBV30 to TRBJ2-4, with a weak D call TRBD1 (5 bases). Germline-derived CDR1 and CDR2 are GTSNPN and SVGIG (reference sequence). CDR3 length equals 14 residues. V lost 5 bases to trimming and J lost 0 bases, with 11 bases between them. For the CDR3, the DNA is TGTGCCTGGGGGGCCAGCTTAGCCAAAAACATTCAGTACTTC. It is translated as CAWGASLAKNIQYF. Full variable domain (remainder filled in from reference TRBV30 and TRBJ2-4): SQTIHQWPATLVQPVGSPLSLECTVEGTSNPNLYWYRQAAGRGLQLLFYSVGIGQISSEVPQNLSASRPQDRQFILSSKKLLLSDSGFYLCAWGASLAKNIQYFGAGTRLSVL.

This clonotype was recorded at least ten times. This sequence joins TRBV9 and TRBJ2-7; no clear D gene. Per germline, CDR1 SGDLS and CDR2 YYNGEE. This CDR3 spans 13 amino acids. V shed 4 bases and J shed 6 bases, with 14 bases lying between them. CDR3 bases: TGTGCCAGCAGCCCTAAACCCCAAGGCGAGCAGTACTTC. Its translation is CASSPKPQGEQYF.

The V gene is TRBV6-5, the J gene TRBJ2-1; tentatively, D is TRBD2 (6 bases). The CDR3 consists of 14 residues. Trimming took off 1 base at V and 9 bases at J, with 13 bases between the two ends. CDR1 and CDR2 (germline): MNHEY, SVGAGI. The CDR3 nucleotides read TGTGCCAGCAGTTACTTCCGGGAGCTAGGTGAGCAGTTCTTC. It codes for CASSYFRELGEQFF.

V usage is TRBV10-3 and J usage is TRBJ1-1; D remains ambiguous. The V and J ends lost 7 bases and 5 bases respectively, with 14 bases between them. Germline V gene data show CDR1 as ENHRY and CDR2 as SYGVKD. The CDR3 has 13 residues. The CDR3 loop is CAIMAGSNTEAFF. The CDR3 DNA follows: TGTGCCATCATGGCGGGTTCTAATACTGAAGCTTTCTTT.

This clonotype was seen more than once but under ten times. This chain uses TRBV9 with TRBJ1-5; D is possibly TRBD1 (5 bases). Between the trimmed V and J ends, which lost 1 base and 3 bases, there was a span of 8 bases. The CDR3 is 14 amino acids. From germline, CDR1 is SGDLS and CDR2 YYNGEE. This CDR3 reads CASSVWDHNQPQHF. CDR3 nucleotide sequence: TGTGCCAGCAGCGTATGGGACCACAATCAGCCCCAGCATTTT.

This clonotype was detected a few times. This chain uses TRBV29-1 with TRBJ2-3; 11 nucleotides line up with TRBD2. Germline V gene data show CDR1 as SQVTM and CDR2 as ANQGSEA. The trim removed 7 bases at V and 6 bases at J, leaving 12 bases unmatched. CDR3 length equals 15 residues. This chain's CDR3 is CSAKGTSGPFDTQYF. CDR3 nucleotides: TGCAGCGCGAAGGGGACTAGCGGACCTTTCGATACGCAGTATTTT.

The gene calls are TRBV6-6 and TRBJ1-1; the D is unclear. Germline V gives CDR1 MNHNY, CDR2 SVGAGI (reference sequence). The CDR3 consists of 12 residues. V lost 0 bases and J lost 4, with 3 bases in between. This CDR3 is CASSYSSTEAFF. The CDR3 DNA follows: TGTGCCAGCAGTTACTCGAGCACTGAAGCTTTCTTT.

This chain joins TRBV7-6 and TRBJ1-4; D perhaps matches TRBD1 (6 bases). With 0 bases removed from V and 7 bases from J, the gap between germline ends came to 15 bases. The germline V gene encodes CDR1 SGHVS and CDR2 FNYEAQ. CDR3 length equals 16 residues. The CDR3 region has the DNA TGTGCCAGCAGCTTAGCATCCGCAGGGGCGGGTGAAAAACTGTTTTTT. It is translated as CASSLASAGAGEKLFF.